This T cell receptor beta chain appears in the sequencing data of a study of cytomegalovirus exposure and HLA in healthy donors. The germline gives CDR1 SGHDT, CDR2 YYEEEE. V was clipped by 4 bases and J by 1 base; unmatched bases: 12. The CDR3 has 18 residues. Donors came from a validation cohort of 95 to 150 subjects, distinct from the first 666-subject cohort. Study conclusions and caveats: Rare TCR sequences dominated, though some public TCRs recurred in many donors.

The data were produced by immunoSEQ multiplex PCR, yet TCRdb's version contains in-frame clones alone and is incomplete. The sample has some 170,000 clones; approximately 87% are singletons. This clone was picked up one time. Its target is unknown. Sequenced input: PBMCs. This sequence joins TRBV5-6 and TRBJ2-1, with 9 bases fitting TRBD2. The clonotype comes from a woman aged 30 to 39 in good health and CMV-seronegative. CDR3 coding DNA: TGTGCCAGCAGCGGCGGACTAGCGAAGGGGAGATCCTACAATGAGCAGTTCTTC. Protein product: CASSGGLAKGRSYNEQFF. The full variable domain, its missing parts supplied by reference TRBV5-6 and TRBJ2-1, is DAGVTQSPTHLIKTRGQQVTLRCSPKSGHDTVSWYQQALGQGPQFIFQYYEEEERQRGNFPDRFSGHQFPNYSSELNVNALLLGDSALYLCASSGGLAKGRSYNEQFFGPGTRLTVL.